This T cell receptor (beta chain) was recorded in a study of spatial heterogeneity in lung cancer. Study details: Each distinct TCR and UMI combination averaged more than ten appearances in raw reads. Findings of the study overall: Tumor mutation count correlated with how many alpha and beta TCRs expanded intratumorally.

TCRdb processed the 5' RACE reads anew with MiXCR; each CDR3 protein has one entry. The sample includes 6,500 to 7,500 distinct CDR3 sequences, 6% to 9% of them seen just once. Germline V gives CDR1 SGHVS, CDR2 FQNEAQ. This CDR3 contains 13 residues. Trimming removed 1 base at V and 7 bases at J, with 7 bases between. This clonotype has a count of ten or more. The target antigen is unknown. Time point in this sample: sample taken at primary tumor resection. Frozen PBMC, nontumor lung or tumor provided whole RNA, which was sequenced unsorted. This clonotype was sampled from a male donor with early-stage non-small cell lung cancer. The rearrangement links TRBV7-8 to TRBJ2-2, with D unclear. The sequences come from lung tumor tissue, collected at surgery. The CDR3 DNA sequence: TGTGCCAGCAGCTTAGATAGACTCGGGGAGCTGTTTTTT. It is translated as CASSLDRLGELFF. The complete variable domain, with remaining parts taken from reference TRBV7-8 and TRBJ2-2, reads GAGVSQSPRYKVAKRGQDVALRCDPISGHVSLFWYQQALGQGPEFLTYFQNEAQLDKSGLPSDRFFAERPEGSVSTLKIQRTQQEDSAVYLCASSLDRLGELFFGEGSRLTVL.